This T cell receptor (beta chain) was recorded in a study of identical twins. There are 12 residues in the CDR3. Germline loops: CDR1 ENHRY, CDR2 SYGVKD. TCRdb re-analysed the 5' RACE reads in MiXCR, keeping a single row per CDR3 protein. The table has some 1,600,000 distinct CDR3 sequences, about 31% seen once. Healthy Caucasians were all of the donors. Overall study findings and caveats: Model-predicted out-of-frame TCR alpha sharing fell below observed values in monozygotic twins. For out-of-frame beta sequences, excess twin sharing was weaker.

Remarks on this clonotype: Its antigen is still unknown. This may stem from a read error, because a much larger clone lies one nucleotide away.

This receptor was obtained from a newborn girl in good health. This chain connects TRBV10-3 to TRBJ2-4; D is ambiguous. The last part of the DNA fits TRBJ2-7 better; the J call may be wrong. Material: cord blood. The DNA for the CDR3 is TGTACCATCAGTGTGGGCGCTCGCGAGCAGTACTTC. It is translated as CTISVGAREQYF.